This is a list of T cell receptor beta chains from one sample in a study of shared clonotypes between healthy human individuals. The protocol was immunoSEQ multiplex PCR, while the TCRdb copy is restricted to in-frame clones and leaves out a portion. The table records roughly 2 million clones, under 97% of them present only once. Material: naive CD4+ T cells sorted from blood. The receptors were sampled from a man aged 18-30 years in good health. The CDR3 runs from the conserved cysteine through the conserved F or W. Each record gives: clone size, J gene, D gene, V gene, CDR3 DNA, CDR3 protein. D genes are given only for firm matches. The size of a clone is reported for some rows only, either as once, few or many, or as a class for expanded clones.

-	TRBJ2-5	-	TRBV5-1	TGCGCCAGCAACCACGGGACGGTGGGGGAGACCCAGTACTTC	CASNHGTVGETQYF
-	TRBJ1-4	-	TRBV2	TGTGCCAGCAGCGTTAAAGGGTGGAGTAACGAAAAACTGTTTTTT	CASSVKGWSNEKLFF
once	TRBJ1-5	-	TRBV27	TGTGCCAGCCGAAGGGCCGGGACATTTCAGCCCCAGCATTTT	CASRRAGTFQPQHF
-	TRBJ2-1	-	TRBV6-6	TGTGCCAGCAGCACAGGGTCCCCTTCCTACAATGAGCAGTTCTTC	CASSTGSPSYNEQFF
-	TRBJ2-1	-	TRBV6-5	TGTGCCAGCAGTTACTCCGGGGGGCGTGAGCAGTTCTTC	CASSYSGGREQFF
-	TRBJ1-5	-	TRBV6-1	TGTGCCAGCAGTGACCAGCAGGCACAGCCCCAGCATTTT	CASSDQQAQPQHF
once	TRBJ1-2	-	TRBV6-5	TGTGCCAGCAGTTACTCGTCGGGAAACTATGGCTACACCTTC	CASSYSSGNYGYTF
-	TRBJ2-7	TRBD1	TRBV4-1	TGCGCCAGCAGCCGTACACGCCGGGACAGCCCCTACGAGCAGTACTTC	CASSRTRRDSPYEQYF
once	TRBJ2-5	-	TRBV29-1	TGCAGCGTTGTAGGTTCCCAAGAGACCCAGTACTTC	CSVVGSQETQYF
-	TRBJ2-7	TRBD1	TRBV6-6	TGTGCCAGCAGCCTGACAGGGGTCGAGCAGTACTTC	CASSLTGVEQYF
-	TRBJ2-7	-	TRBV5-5	TGTGCCAGCAGCTTGCAACAGGCCTACGAGCAGTACTTC	CASSLQQAYEQYF
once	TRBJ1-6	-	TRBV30	TGTGCCTGGACCGGGACGACGCCTTCACCCCTCCACTTT	CAWTGTTPSPLHF
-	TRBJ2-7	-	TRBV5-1	TGCGCCAGCAGCTCCCTGGGGGGGACAGCCTCCTACGAGCAGTACTTC	CASSSLGGTASYEQYF
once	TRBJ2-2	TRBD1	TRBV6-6	TGTGCCAGCAGGGTCCAGGGACAGGAAAACACCGGGGAGCTGTTTTTT	CASRVQGQENTGELFF
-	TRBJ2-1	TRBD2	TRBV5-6	TGTGCCAGCAGCGCCCGACTAGCGGGGGCGACATACAATGAGCAGTTCTTC	CASSARLAGATYNEQFF
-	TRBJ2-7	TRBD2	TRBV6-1	TGTGCCAGCAGTCCTCTAGCGGGTGCTGAAGGGCGGCAGTACTTC	CASSPLAGAEGRQYF
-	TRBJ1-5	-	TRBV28	TGTGCCAGCAGTTTCACCCTCCTCCGACGGGGCAATCAGCCCCAGCATTTT	CASSFTLLRRGNQPQHF
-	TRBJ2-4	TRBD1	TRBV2	TGTGCCAGCAGCGGCGACAGGGACATTCAGTACTTC	CASSGDRDIQYF
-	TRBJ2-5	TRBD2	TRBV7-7	TGTGCTAGCAGCCCAGGGAGGGCAGGGGAGACCCAGTACTTC	CASSPGRAGETQYF
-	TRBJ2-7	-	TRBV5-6	TGTGCCAGCAGCCTCGGAGTGGGCTACGAGCAGTACTTC	CASSLGVGYEQYF
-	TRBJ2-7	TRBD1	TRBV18	TGTGCCAGCTCACCCCCAGGGGGCAACGAGCAGTACTTC	CASSPPGGNEQYF
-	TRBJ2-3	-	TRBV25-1	TGTGCCAGCAGTGAATGGATGGACACAGATACGCAGTATTTT	CASSEWMDTDTQYF
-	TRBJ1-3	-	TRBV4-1	TGCGCCAGCAGCCAATCAACCGGGTGGTACGGAAACACCATATATTTT	CASSQSTGWYGNTIYF
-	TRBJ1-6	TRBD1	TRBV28	TGTGCCAGCAGTTTTCTACCGGGACAGAATAATTCACCCCTCCACTTT	CASSFLPGQNNSPLHF
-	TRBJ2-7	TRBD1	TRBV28	TGTGCCAGCAGCCCAGGGGGCAGGGACGAGCAGTACTTC	CASSPGGRDEQYF
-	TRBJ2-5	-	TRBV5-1	TGCGCCAGCAGCGGACAGCTTGGAGGAGAGACCCAGTACTTC	CASSGQLGGETQYF
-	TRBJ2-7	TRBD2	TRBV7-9	TGTGCCAGCACCCATGGGGCTAGCGGGGACTACGAGCAGTACTTC	CASTHGASGDYEQYF
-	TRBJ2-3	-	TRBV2	TGTGCCAGCAGTGGAGGGCAGGGCCCAGATACGCAGTATTTT	CASSGGQGPDTQYF
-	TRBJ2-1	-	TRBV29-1	TGCAGCGTTGAAGGGACCCCGAGCTCCTACAATGAGCAGTTCTTC	CSVEGTPSSYNEQFF
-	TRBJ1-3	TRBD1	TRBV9	TGTGCCAGCAGCTCGAGGACAGGGAGGTATAACACCATATATTTT	CASSSRTGRYNTIYF
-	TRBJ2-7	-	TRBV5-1	TGCGCCAGCAGCTTATGGACAGGAGGGGAGCAGTACTTC	CASSLWTGGEQYF
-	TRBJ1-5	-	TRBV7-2	TGTGCCAGCAGCTTAGAAAGCAATCAGCCCCAGCATTTT	CASSLESNQPQHF
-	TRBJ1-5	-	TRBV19	TGTGCCAGCCACGGAAGGGTCGCCAATCAGCCCCAGCATTTT	CASHGRVANQPQHF
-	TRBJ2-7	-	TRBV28	TGTGCCAGCAGGCCTGGCGGGGCAGGCTCGACAGACGAGCAGTACTTC	CASRPGGAGSTDEQYF
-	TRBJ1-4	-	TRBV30	TGTGCCTGTGTGCAGGGTGAAAATGAAAAACTGTTTTTT	CACVQGENEKLFF
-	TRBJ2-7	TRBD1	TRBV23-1	TGCGCCAGCAGGAGACAGGGGCTCTTCTACGAGCAGTACTTC	CASRRQGLFYEQYF
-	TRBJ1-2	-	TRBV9	TGTGCCAGCAGCGTAGAAGGTCCCCTGAATGGCTACACCTTC	CASSVEGPLNGYTF
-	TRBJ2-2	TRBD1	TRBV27	TGTGCCAGCAGCCAGACAGGGGCCGGGGAGCTGTTTTTT	CASSQTGAGELFF
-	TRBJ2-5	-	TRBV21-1	TGTGCCAGCAGCAAAGGTGTTGGCCGGAGGGAGACCCAGTACTTC	CASSKGVGRRETQYF
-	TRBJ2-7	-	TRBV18	TGTGCCAGCTCACCACTAGGGGCGGGATTTTACTACGAGCAGTACTTC	CASSPLGAGFYYEQYF
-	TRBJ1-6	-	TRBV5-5	TGTGCCAGCAGCTTTCCCCCAGGGAAGCTTAATTCACCCCTCCACTTT	CASSFPPGKLNSPLHF
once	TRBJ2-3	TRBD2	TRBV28	TGTGCCAGCAGTTTATGGCTAGCGGGGGGAGATACGCAGTATTTT	CASSLWLAGGDTQYF